This T cell receptor beta chain stems from a study of T cells after yellow fever vaccination. Broader study findings: Booster samples showed a return of most primary-vaccination clones (almost 97% CD4, around 88% CD8). Abundant contaminating clonotypes from the bulk population could appear in FACS-sorted repertoires.

Template switching with 5'RACE generated the TCR cDNA and added a universal primer site and UMIs. Each CDR3 protein is one row after TCRdb ran MiXCR on the 5' RACE reads. The data show under 600,000 distinct CDR3 sequences, roughly 14% seen once. This CDR3 is 16 amino acids long. V lost 1 base and J lost 0; bases outside the gene matches: 5. Looked up from germline, CDR1 is LGHDT and CDR2 is YNNKEL (reference sequence). Remarks on this clonotype: Antigen specificity is unknown.

Sequencing used PBMCs, obtained on the day of the yellow fever booster vaccination. The origin of this receptor is a man aged 25-45 years who received the YFV17D yellow fever vaccine. The J gene is TRBJ1-1, the V gene TRBV3-1; 7 nucleotides align to TRBD1. The CDR3 coding sequence is TGTGCCAGCAGCCAAGGACAGGGTCTGGTGAACACTGAAGCTTTCTTT. It codes for CASSQGQGLVNTEAFF.